The sequence of this T cell receptor (beta chain) was determined in a study of metastatic and nonmetastatic thyroid tumors. Study-level information: From malignant and benign thyroid patients, repertoires in blood and in tumor or nodule tissue were compared. The study's findings and limits: The reported finding was significantly higher TCR beta diversity in malignant thyroid tumors relative to benign nodules, in blood and tumor.

The germline V and J ends were trimmed by 3 bases and 6 bases, with 13 bases remaining between them. Germline V CDR1 and CDR2: DFQATT, SNEGSKA (reference sequence). This CDR3 contains 13 residues. None of the patients had undergone any treatment ahead of thyroid surgery. Authors' methods: A classifier of distant metastasis in papillary thyroid cancer was built from CDR3 differences (across clinicopathological groups). TCRdb reprocessed the PCR reads using MiXCR. Here the V and J calls rest on TCRdb's processing, not on the authors' analysis. There are around 6,000 clones in the sample; more than 15% occur only once, and more than 9.5% lies in the top ten. This clone has a count of ten or more. The antigen is not known.

Sequenced: tumor tissue. The rearrangement links TRBV20-1 to TRBJ2-3, with D uncertain. The clonotype comes from a male donor with papillary thyroid cancer or a benign thyroid nodule (not recorded which). Some clones in this sample may be carry-over from other donors' samples. As DNA, the CDR3 is TGCAGTGCTAGTCGGCGACCGAGGGATACGCAGTATTTT. Residues: CSASRRPRDTQYF.